One and the same sample provided the 5 T cell receptor beta chains below, sequenced in a study of pediatric ulcerative colitis. Using immunoSEQ multiplex PCR, the repertoire was profiled, and TCRdb retains in-frame clones only, with some absent. Seen here are roughly 17,000 clones, about three quarters observed once, and the top ten hold more than 3%. One to two pinch biopsies were taken from the rectum during colonoscopy. The material sequenced was gut tissue. The receptors here all came from a girl aged 5-17 years with moderate ulcerative colitis.

The rearrangement links TRBV27 to TRBJ2-7; 8 bases are shared with TRBD1. The junction had 8 bases not matched to a gene; V was cut back by 6 bases and J by 1 base. This CDR3 has 15 amino acids. Germline assignment: CDR1 MNHEY and CDR2 SMNVEV (reference sequence). The CDR3, as DNA: TGTGCCAGCAGGCGACAGGGGCGTTTTTCCTACGAGCAGTACTTC. The encoded protein is CASRRQGRFSYEQYF.

The V gene is TRBV28, the J gene TRBJ2-6; TRBD1 might be the D (5 bases). This CDR3 has 18 residues. Between the trimmed V and J ends, which lost 6 bases and 2 bases, there was a span of 20 bases. From germline, CDR1 is MDHEN and CDR2 SYDVKM. Written as DNA, the CDR3 is TGTGCCAGCAGCCCTTGGAAGGGGAACAGTCCTGGGGCCAACGTCCTGACTTTC. Translating it yields CASSPWKGNSPGANVLTF.

This chain links TRBV5-1 with TRBJ1-2; 7 positions match TRBD1. The CDR3 consists of 14 residues. V lost 3 bases, J lost 8 bases, and 10 bases stayed unmatched. Germline CDR1 SGHRS, CDR2 YFSETQ. CDR3 nucleotides: TGCGCCAGCAGCTCGGGGACAGACGCAACGGGCTACACCTTC. This translates into CASSSGTDATGYTF.

A note on this clone: One end of the junction is discordant with germline, which a read error may explain. The gene calls are TRBV7-7 and TRBJ2-2, with a possible D match to TRBD1 (5 bases). This CDR3 region has 13 residues. Germline V CDR1 and CDR2: SSHAT, FNYEAQ (reference sequence). The DNA of the CDR3 is TGTGCTAGCAGCTTTTCAGGGACCGGGGAGCTGTTTTTT. Translated: CASSFSGTGELFF.

This sequence joins TRBV6-6 and TRBJ2-5, with 9 bases lining up with TRBD1. V was clipped by 3 bases and J by 4 bases; unmatched bases: 3. From germline, CDR1 is MNHNY and CDR2 SVGAGI (reference sequence). The CDR3 length is 14 residues. CDR3 region: CASSYRGQGETQYF. In DNA, the CDR3 is TGTGCCAGCAGTTATCGGGGACAGGGAGAGACCCAGTACTTC.